Each of the 3 T cell receptor beta chains below was sequenced from the same sample in a study of human T cells and chemical hapten exposure. Stated time point: patch test 1, 2 weeks after DPC sensitization. This sample's treatment: therapeutic diphenylcyclopropenone sensitization with weekly scalp DPC. TCRdb fed the RACE reads into MiXCR, producing one record per CDR3 protein. The table has under 450,000 distinct CDR3 sequences, more than 4.5% seen once. Sequencing used whole blood, obtained in connection with sensitization to the hapten diphenylcyclopropenone (DPC). These TCRs come from a woman aged 45-59 years with alopecia areata. Some clones in this sample may be carry-over from other donors' samples.

The chain combines TRBV2 with TRBJ1-4; D perhaps matches TRBD1 (5 bases). The CDR3 sequence is 13 residues long. CDR1 is SNHLY, CDR2 FYNNEI, per germline. V was pared by 4 bases and J by 6 bases, with 9 bases between. DNA of the CDR3: TGTGCCAGCAGTGGGGGGACGGATGAAAAACTGTTTTTT. Its translation is CASSGGTDEKLFF. The whole variable domain, remainder taken from reference TRBV2 and TRBJ1-4, is EPEVTQTPSHQVTQMGQEVILRCVPISNHLYFYWYRQILGQKVEFLVSFYNNEISEKSEIFDDQFSVERPDGSNFTLKIRSTKLEDSAMYFCASSGGTDEKLFFGSGTQLSVL.

This clonotype was seen repeatedly, ten times or more. The chain combines TRBV6-5 with TRBJ1-1; TRBD1 matches 8 bases. The CDR3 contains 14 residues. Germline V gives CDR1 MNHEY, CDR2 SVGAGI. V was pared by 4 bases and J by 3 bases, with 4 bases of the junction left unmatched. The CDR3 DNA reads TGTGCCAGCAGTTTCCGGGACAGGTACACTGAAGCTTTCTTT. It codes for CASSFRDRYTEAFF.

The sample holds many counts of this clonotype. This chain joins TRBV29-1 and TRBJ1-1; D is unresolved. The CDR3 loop spans 12 amino acids. Germline CDR1 and CDR2: SQVTM and ANQGSEA. The germline V and J ends were trimmed by 4 bases and 3 bases, with 9 bases remaining between them. The CDR3 loop is CSVAQGYTEAFF. For the CDR3, the DNA is TGCAGCGTTGCCCAAGGGTACACTGAAGCTTTCTTT.